Listed below are T cell receptor beta chains from one sample, sequenced in a study of blood T cell repertoires in COVID-19. Data came from immunoSEQ multiplex PCR; TCRdb stores just in-frame clones and leaves some out. The sample has some 150,000 clones; 70% to 85% are singletons. Sample: peripheral blood. The receptors originated from a woman in her fifties or sixties with acute or convalescent COVID-19. Each CDR3 is given with its conserved first and last residue. The order of the fields is V gene, D gene, J gene, CDR3 DNA, CDR3 protein. D genes are given only for firm matches.

TRBV24-1,-,TRBJ2-1,TGTGCCACCAGTGCCAGGCAGGGTGGAAATGAGCAGTTCTTC,CATSARQGGNEQFF
TRBV30,-,TRBJ1-2,TGTGCCTGGAGTCCCACCCTAAGGGGCCGCTATGGCTACACCTTC,CAWSPTLRGRYGYTF
TRBV7-9,TRBD1,TRBJ2-3,TGTGCCAGCAGCTTAAGGGCAGGGGGCCCATTCTCCGGCACAGATACGCAGTATTTT,CASSLRAGGPFSGTDTQYF
TRBV5-5,-,TRBJ2-2,TGTGCCAGCAGCTTGGGACTAGTGAACACCGGGGAGCTGTTTTTT,CASSLGLVNTGELFF
TRBV2,TRBD1,TRBJ1-1,TGTGCCAGCACAACAGGGGGCGCCGGTAAATCTGAAGCTTTCTTT,CASTTGGAGKSEAFF
TRBV19,-,TRBJ1-4,TGTGCCAGTTCTGAACAGGGTAGTGAAAAACTGTTTTTT,CASSEQGSEKLFF
TRBV30,-,TRBJ1-2,TGTGCCTGGAGTAGGGCAGGGGCTTGGCTGGGCTATGGCTACACCTTC,CAWSRAGAWLGYGYTF
TRBV6-5,TRBD1,TRBJ2-7,TGTGCCAGCCAGGCCGGACAGGCCTACGAGCAGTACTTC,CASQAGQAYEQYF
TRBV18,-,TRBJ2-7,TGTGCCAGCTCACCTAGATCGGGGTACGAGCAGTACTTC,CASSPRSGYEQYF
TRBV9,-,TRBJ1-5,TGTGCCAGCAGCGTAGAGGGGGGGCTCTCCGAGGGCAATCAGCCCCAGCATTTT,CASSVEGGLSEGNQPQHF
TRBV5-4,-,TRBJ2-5,TGTGCCAGCAGCTTAACACTAGTGGAGACCCAGTACTTC,CASSLTLVETQYF